Presented here are 5 T cell receptor beta chains from one specimen sequenced in a study of T cells in Graves' hyperthyroidism and ophthalmopathy. Regions amplified from RNA transcripts were the TCR beta CDR3 regions. The HTBI primer set served for first-round RT-PCR of the TCR CDR3. MiXCR, applied by TCRdb to the multiplex PCR reads, yields one record per CDR3 protein. The table has some 740,000 distinct CDR3 sequences, approximately 15% seen once. Source material: blood. These receptor sequences come from a woman aged 18-29 years with Graves' hyperthyroidism.

This clonotype was observed many times. The V gene is TRBV20-1, the J gene TRBJ1-1; 7 nucleotides align to TRBD1. Germline V gene sequence: CDR1 DFQATT, CDR2 SNEGSKA (reference sequence). The length of the CDR3 is 13 residues. Trimming removed 6 bases from V and 1 base from J; junction bases left unmatched: 5. As DNA, the CDR3 is TGCAGTGCCCTGGGACAGCAGAACACTGAAGCTTTCTTT. This sequence encodes CSALGQQNTEAFF.

This clonotype was detected ten times or more. The V call is TRBV27, the J call TRBJ1-1; weak D call: TRBD1 (6 bases). The ends were cut back, 5 bases at V and 6 bases at J, with 16 bases in the middle. The CDR3 loop spans 14 amino acids. CDR1 and CDR2 (germline): MNHEY, SMNVEV (reference sequence). The CDR3 loop reads CASSPIQGSSEAFF. CDR3 sequence (DNA): TGTGCCAGCAGTCCAATACAGGGATCGTCTGAAGCTTTCTTT.

The rearrangement joins TRBV5-1 to TRBJ1-1, with a possible D match to TRBD1 (5 bases). In germline, CDR1 is SGHRS, CDR2 YFSETQ. V was shortened by 1 base and J by 0 bases, with 7 bases between the two germline ends. The CDR3 length is 14 residues. CDR3 bases: TGCGCCAGCAGCTTGAAAGGGGTGAACACTGAAGCTTTCTTT. Its protein product is CASSLKGVNTEAFF.

This clonotype was detected only a few times. The chain joins TRBV9 to TRBJ1-6; D unresolved. The CDR3 is made up of 15 amino acids. With 0 bases removed from V and 6 bases from J, the gap between germline ends came to 10 bases. Germline V gene sequence: CDR1 SGDLS, CDR2 YYNGEE. CDR3 loop: CASSVVATSNSPLHF. The CDR3 coding sequence is TGTGCCAGCAGCGTAGTAGCCACCTCTAATTCACCCCTCCACTTT.

Only a few counts were recorded for this clonotype. The V and J genes are TRBV19 and TRBJ2-2; 7 positions match TRBD1. CDR3 length: 20 amino acids. CDR1 is LNHDA, CDR2 SQIVND, per germline (reference sequence). J was trimmed by 7 bases and V by 1 base; bases with no gene match: 21. CDR3 bases: TGTGCCAGTAGTATAGCTGGTTTTTACCAAGGGGGCCAAGCTTTCGGGGAGCTGTTTTTT. Protein sequence: CASSIAGFYQGGQAFGELFF.